This entry lists 11 T cell receptor beta chains sequenced from one sample in a study of identical twins. Each CDR3 protein gets one entry after TCRdb re-called the 5' RACE reads with MiXCR. The table lists 700,000 to 950,000 distinct CDR3 sequences, 12% of them singletons, with 1.5% to 2% in the top ten. The same sample was also used in a study of yellow fever vaccine responses in identical twins.

Sequences were obtained from PBMCs. These receptors were taken from a young woman in good health.

This clonotype occurred many times. The rearrangement uses TRBV3-1 and TRBJ1-2; D ambiguous. Trimming cost V 1 base and J 5 bases, with 8 bases left between them. Germline V gene sequence: CDR1 LGHDT, CDR2 YNNKEL (reference sequence). The CDR3 runs 13 residues. The CDR3 sequence: CASSQVGQYGYTF. As DNA, the CDR3 is TGTGCCAGCAGCCAAGTAGGGCAGTATGGCTACACCTTC.

This clonotype appeared a few times. This rearrangement joins TRBV20-1 to TRBJ1-2; no clear D gene. V was cut by 4 bases and J by 7 bases, with 16 bases left in between. Germline V CDR1 and CDR2: DFQATT, SNEGSKA (reference sequence). The CDR3 extends over 13 amino acids. In DNA, the CDR3 is TGCAGTGCTACGCCTGGCTCACGGGTTGGCTACACCTTC. Its protein is CSATPGSRVGYTF.

There are a few counts of this clonotype. The genes are TRBV18 and TRBJ2-7, with 7 bases lining up with TRBD1. V was clipped by 0 bases and J by 0 bases; unmatched bases: 2. The CDR3 is 15 amino acids. Germline lookup yields CDR1 KGHSH and CDR2 LQKENI. This CDR3 is CASSPPGTVSYEQYF. CDR3 sequence (DNA): TGTGCCAGCTCACCACCCGGGACAGTCTCCTACGAGCAGTACTTC.

This clonotype was counted only a few times. This chain connects TRBV19 to TRBJ2-5; 11 nucleotides align to TRBD2. The germline CDR1 and CDR2 sequences are LNHDA and SQIVND (reference sequence). Unmatched junction bases numbered 7, after V lost 5 bases and J lost 5 bases. The CDR3 length is 15 residues. The CDR3 loop is CASSQTSGRSETQYF. CDR3 DNA: TGTGCCAGTAGTCAAACTAGCGGGAGATCGGAGACCCAGTACTTC.

The chain links TRBV19 to TRBJ2-3; D not certain. Germline V gene lookup returns CDR1 LNHDA and CDR2 SQIVND (reference sequence). This CDR3 contains 15 residues. V lost 5 bases and J lost 2, with 14 bases in between. The CDR3 bases are TGTGCCAGTAGTGAATACGGCAGGAACACAGATACGCAGTATTTT. Amino acid sequence: CASSEYGRNTDTQYF. Drawing the rest from reference TRBV19 and TRBJ2-3, the complete variable domain is DGGITQSPKYLFRKEGQNVTLSCEQNLNHDAMYWYRQDPGQGLRLIYYSQIVNDFQKGDIAEGYSVSREKKESFPLTVTSAQKNPTAFYLCASSEYGRNTDTQYFGPGTRLTVL.

This clonotype was counted between two and nine times. The chain combines TRBV20-1 with TRBJ1-4; a possible D gene is TRBD1 (5 bases). Germline assignment: CDR1 DFQATT and CDR2 SNEGSKA (reference sequence). The CDR3 sequence is 14 residues long. With 8 bases removed from V and 3 bases from J, the gap between germline ends came to 16 bases. CDR3 sequence reads: CSTVGGSANEKLFF. The CDR3 DNA reads as TGCAGTACCGTTGGGGGTTCGGCTAATGAAAAACTGTTTTTT.

This clonotype occurred a few times. The chain has TRBV29-1 and TRBJ1-3; no firm D call. The CDR3 totals 13 residues. Trimming took off 7 bases at V and 0 bases at J, with 10 bases between the two ends. Germline assignment: CDR1 SQVTM and CDR2 ANQGSEA. In nucleotides, the CDR3 is TGCAGCGCAAAAACAGTCTCTGGAAACACCATATATTTT. Amino acids: CSAKTVSGNTIYF.

Many counts were recorded for this clonotype. This chain links TRBV12-3 or TRBV12-4 with TRBJ1-3; a possible D gene is TRBD1 (5 bases). The CDR3 is 13 residues long. Trimming pared 5 bases from V and 7 bases from J, leaving 12 bases between. The CDR3 protein is CASSLGRSNTIYF. Written as DNA, the CDR3 is TGTGCCAGCAGTCTGGGACGGTCTAACACCATATATTTT.

This rearrangement joins TRBV3-1 to TRBJ2-1; 9 bases align to TRBD2. The ends lost 3 bases at V and 7 bases at J; junction bases unmatched: 10. The germline gives CDR1 LGHDT, CDR2 YNNKEL (reference sequence). This CDR3 comprises 16 residues. CDR3 in DNA: TGTGCCAGCAGCCAGCTTAGCGGGGGCCGGGAAAATGAGCAGTTCTTC. It codes for CASSQLSGGRENEQFF.

The chain uses TRBV27 and TRBJ2-7; D gene uncertain. Germline CDR1 MNHEY, CDR2 SMNVEV (reference sequence). This CDR3 region has 16 residues. V was clipped by 2 bases and J by 7 bases, with 21 bases between them. For the CDR3, the DNA is TGTGCCAGCAGTTTAAGGCGACAAGGCCCTACGTCGGAGCAGTACTTC. Its translation: CASSLRRQGPTSEQYF.

This clonotype was seen a handful of times. This rearrangement joins TRBV27 to TRBJ2-1; 8 nucleotides line up with TRBD2. Trimming cost V 0 bases and J 10 bases; bases outside gene matches: 5. Germline lookup yields CDR1 MNHEY and CDR2 SMNVEV (reference sequence). The CDR3 consists of 14 residues. The CDR3 loop reads CASSLSGLASEQFF. CDR3 DNA: TGTGCCAGCAGTTTATCTGGACTAGCCTCCGAGCAGTTCTTC.